This TCR beta chain originates from a study of T cell repertoires in cytomegalovirus infection. Study overall: Carrying CMV and the relevant HLA type showed in public TCR beta signatures.

Comment on this clonotype: Its target is not known.

Losses at the gene ends were 4 bases for V and 2 bases for J; bases not matched to a gene: 2. This CDR3 region has 16 residues. From germline, CDR1 is SGHDN and CDR2 FVKESK. Findings of the study overall: In two of eight donors, the top clonotype was HLA-C-restricted CMV-specific.

Each CDR3 protein is one row after TCRdb ran MiXCR on the reads. This repertoire shows around 260,000 distinct CDR3 sequences, about 25% found once; its top ten account for roughly 13%. Sequenced material: PBMCs. The rearrangement uses TRBV14 and TRBJ2-3, with 14 bases identical to TRBD2. The clonotype was recovered from a human donor in good health (CMV status not recorded). Some clones in this sample may be carry-over from other donors' samples. CDR3 region: CASSRTSGRITDTQYF. CDR3 coding DNA: TGTGCCAGCAGCCGGACTAGCGGGAGGATCACAGATACGCAGTATTTT. The full variable domain, with the rest looked up from reference TRBV14 and TRBJ2-3, is EAGVTQFPSHSVIEKGQTVTLRCDPISGHDNLYWYRRVMGKEIKFLLHFVKESKQDESGMPNNRFLAERTGGTYSTLKVQPAELEDSGVYFCASSRTSGRITDTQYFGPGTRLTVL.